This T cell receptor (beta chain) originates from a study of STAT5B mutations in CD4+ large granular lymphocyte leukemia. Study-level findings and limits: Less than 30% of private leukemic clonotypes occurred rarely in other patients' non-leukemic repertoires. The CD4+ versus CD8+ T-LGLL clonality difference may reflect limited sample size. Compared with healthy controls (2/35), patient top clones favored TRBV06 (8/27).

Trimming pared 0 bases from V and 5 bases from J, leaving 10 bases between. This CDR3 spans 14 amino acids. The germline CDR1 and CDR2 sequences are LGHNA and YSLEER. Concerning this clone itself: Its antigen is still unknown.

Authors' methods: The detection floor for productive clonotype frequency was 2.59 x 10-5. Profiling relied on immunoSEQ multiplex PCR, and the TCRdb table lists in-frame clones only, not all of them. The DNA was the basis for D and trimming; V, J and clone size are from that table. This table has tens of thousands of clones, about 78% appearing once. The chain carries TRBV4-3 and TRBJ1-1; no clear D gene. The source of this sequence is a human donor in good health. Sequenced input: CD4+ T cells from blood buffy coats. The chain's CDR3 is CASSQDRMVTEAFF. CDR3 bases: TGCGCCAGCAGCCAAGATAGGATGGTGACTGAAGCTTTCTTT.